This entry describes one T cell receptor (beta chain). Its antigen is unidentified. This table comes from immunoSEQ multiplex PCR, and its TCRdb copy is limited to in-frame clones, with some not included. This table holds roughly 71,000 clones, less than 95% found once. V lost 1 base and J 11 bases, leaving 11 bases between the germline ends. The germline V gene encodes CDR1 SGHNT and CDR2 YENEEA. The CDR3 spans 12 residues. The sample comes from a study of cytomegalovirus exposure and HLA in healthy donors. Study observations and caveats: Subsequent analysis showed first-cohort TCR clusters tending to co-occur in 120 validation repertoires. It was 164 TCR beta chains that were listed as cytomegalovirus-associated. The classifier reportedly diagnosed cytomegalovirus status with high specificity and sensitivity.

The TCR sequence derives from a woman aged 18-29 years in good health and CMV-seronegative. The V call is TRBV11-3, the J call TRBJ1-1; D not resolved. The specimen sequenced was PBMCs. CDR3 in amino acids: CASSLGRGEAFF. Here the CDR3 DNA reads TGTGCCAGCAGCTTAGGTCGCGGGGAGGCTTTCTTT.